This record covers a single T cell receptor beta chain. Seattle's cohort entered during active infection and was followed longitudinally. This sample is drawn from a study of blood T cell repertoires in COVID-19. Study context: Material from acute and convalescent COVID-19 was sourced from the United States, Italy and Spain. T cells, B-cell-depleted T cells, or PBMCs supplied cDNA or gDNA.

Per the original data handling: Reference gene primers were amplified, and this amplification served to estimate nucleated cell counts. Assay used: immunoSEQ multiplex PCR; TCRdb lists only in-frame clones, some missing. Clonal size and the V and J genes are those of that table, whereas D and trimming came from the DNA. The sample includes approximately 250,000 clones, around 84% seen only once; the top ten take around 5%. This TCR was sampled from a woman aged 55-69 years with COVID-19, enrolled during active disease. Sequencing was carried out using peripheral blood.

The CDR3, as DNA: TGTGCCAGCAGTGAAGAGACTAGCGGCTCCTACGAGCAGTACTTC. Its protein is CASSEETSGSYEQYF. The rearrangement links TRBV2 to TRBJ2-7; TRBD2 aligns across 9 bases. The V gene end was trimmed by 1 base and the J gene end by 0 bases; junction bases not matched to a gene: 1. The CDR3 is 15 residues long. Looked up from germline, CDR1 is SNHLY and CDR2 is FYNNEI.